The 3 T cell receptor beta chains listed next were all sequenced from one sample in a study of cytomegalovirus exposure and HLA in healthy donors. PCR primers comprised 60 Vbeta and 13 Jbeta primers. Here immunoSEQ multiplex PCR was the method, and the copy in TCRdb shows in-frame clones only, minus some. The sample holds approximately 120,000 clones, around two thirds seen once. Sequenced material: PBMCs. The receptors derive from a human donor in good health.

CDR3: CACVGGTEAFF. CDR3 nucleotide sequence: TGTGCCTGCGTGGGGGGAACTGAAGCTTTCTTT. J is TRBJ1-1 and V is TRBV30; D might be TRBD1 (5 bases). Germline V CDR1 and CDR2: GTSNPN, SVGIG (reference sequence). This CDR3 spans 11 amino acids. Trimming pared 6 bases from V and 5 bases from J, leaving 10 bases between. The full variable domain, its missing parts supplied by reference TRBV30 and TRBJ1-1, is SQTIHQWPATLVQPVGSPLSLECTVEGTSNPNLYWYRQAAGRGLQLLFYSVGIGQISSEVPQNLSASRPQDRQFILSSKKLLLSDSGFYLCACVGGTEAFFGQGTRLTVV.

The gene calls are TRBV5-6 and TRBJ1-1, with 7 bases fitting TRBD1. V shed 4 bases and J 0 bases; nucleotides not matched to a gene: 9. The CDR3 runs to 16 residues. The germline CDR1 and CDR2 sequences are SGHDT and YYEEEE. CDR3 region: CASSPLGQAMNTEAFF. In DNA, the CDR3 is TGTGCCAGCAGCCCGCTCGGACAGGCTATGAACACTGAAGCTTTCTTT.

This sequence joins TRBV4-1 and TRBJ1-5; D gene ambiguous. The CDR3 runs 15 residues. Trimming stripped 1 base from V and 4 bases from J, with 11 bases between. CDR1 and CDR2 from the germline V gene are MGHRA and YSYEKL. The CDR3 sequence: CASSQGGISNQPQHF. The CDR3 DNA reads TGCGCCAGCAGCCAAGGAGGGATTTCGAATCAGCCCCAGCATTTT.